One T cell receptor beta chain is described in this entry. In its sample, this clone was seen once. No antigen is known for it. No much larger clonotype is one base removed from it; base qualities were not supplied. The data are from a study of blood T cell repertoires in COVID-19 (TCRdb year 2020). For the study in its entirety: Samples from collaborators originated in the United States, Italy and Spain and spanned both the acute and convalescent phases of COVID-19. The prospective study material was composed of cDNA or gDNA derived from T cells, B-cell-depleted T cells, or PBMCs. The dataset comprised deeply sampled blood TCRbeta repertoires from subjects exposed to, actively infected with, or recovered from COVID-19. A freely available public database, intended as a resource for researchers studying the immune response to SARS-CoV-2, is where the repertoires were released. The samples were drawn from the first 160 participants of the ongoing ImmuneRACE study and from 950 to 1,500 subjects provided by 6 global collaborators. Sample metadata almost always included a de-identified subject ID, COVID-19 status, age in years and sex. Where available, HLA class I and class II types were obtained from metadata supplied by the sample provider rather than from assay-based typing. Study-wide conclusions, independent of this receptor: How much clinical and demographic metadata was included differed by source and by participant, and the metadata was provided uncurated.

Participants in the prospective study were aged about 18 to 95 years, lived in approximately 26 United States geographic areas, and enrolled through a virtual design. In the prospective study, cohorts were assigned on the basis of participant-reported clinical history obtained from a screening survey and a study questionnaire. Recovered participants in ImmuneRACE Cohort 3 were defined by two consecutive negative NP/OP PCR tests, clearance by a healthcare professional, or resolution of symptoms. Mobile phlebotomists in the prospective study collected whole blood, serum and a nasopharyngeal or oropharyngeal swab from every participant. Over a roughly 2-month period, participants in the prospective study had the option of providing additional blood draws and questionnaires. Prospective study blood samples were shipped either frozen or at room temperature before DNA extraction. As encoded in the germline V gene (reference sequence), CDR1 is MNHEY while CDR2 is SMNVEV. V is pruned by 5 bases and J by 2 bases, leaving 10 bases of the junction without a gene match. Counted from cysteine to phenylalanine, this CDR3 has 16 amino acids. This entry keeps only the CDR3 DNA: 48 bases, framed from base 1.

TCRbeta CDR3 regions were amplified from genomic DNA by means of the immunoSEQ Assay, a bias-controlled multiplex PCR. Regarding the original processing steps: Within the assay, amplification of reference gene primers was used to estimate how many nucleated cells each sample contained. To quantify the absolute abundance of each unique TCRbeta CDR3 rearrangement, sequence reads were collapsed and filtered. For each sample, productive Simpson clonality was calculated by taking the square root of Simpson's diversity index across productive rearrangements. TCRdb took this table from immuneACCESS and kept in-frame rearrangements with V and J called. Such tables lack part of the clones; where checked against another copy, unresolved V genes explain under half of the gap, and the rest is unexplained. From that table come the V and J calls and clone size; the DNA was used to work out D and trimming. The sample contains about 370,000 clones, roughly nine tenths of them found a single time. Jointly, the top ten make up about 1% of the sample.

The sample comprised PBMCs or T cells enriched from blood (not recorded which). This receptor was identified in a man younger than 35 who had recovered from COVID-19. Recombination linked TRBV27 to TRBJ2-7; 9 central bases correspond to TRBD1. CDR3 sequence: CASSGYAGQGTYEQYF. The sequenced DNA: TGTGCCAGCAGTGGTTACGCGGGACAGGGAACCTACGAGCAGTACTTC.